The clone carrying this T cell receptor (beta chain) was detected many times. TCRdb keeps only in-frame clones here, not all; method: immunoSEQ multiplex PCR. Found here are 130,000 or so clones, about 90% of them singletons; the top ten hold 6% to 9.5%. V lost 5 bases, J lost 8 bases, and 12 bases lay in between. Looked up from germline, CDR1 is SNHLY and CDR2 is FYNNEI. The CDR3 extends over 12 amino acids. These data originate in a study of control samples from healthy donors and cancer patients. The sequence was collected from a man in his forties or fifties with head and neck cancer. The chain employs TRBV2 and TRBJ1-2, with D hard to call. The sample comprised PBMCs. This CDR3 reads CASSLLGGGYTF. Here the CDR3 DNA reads TGTGCCAGCAGTCTACTGGGCGGAGGCTACACCTTC. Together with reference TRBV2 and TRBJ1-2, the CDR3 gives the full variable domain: EPEVTQTPSHQVTQMGQEVILRCVPISNHLYFYWYRQILGQKVEFLVSFYNNEISEKSEIFDDQFSVERPDGSNFTLKIRSTKLEDSAMYFCASSLLGGGYTFGSGTRLTVV.